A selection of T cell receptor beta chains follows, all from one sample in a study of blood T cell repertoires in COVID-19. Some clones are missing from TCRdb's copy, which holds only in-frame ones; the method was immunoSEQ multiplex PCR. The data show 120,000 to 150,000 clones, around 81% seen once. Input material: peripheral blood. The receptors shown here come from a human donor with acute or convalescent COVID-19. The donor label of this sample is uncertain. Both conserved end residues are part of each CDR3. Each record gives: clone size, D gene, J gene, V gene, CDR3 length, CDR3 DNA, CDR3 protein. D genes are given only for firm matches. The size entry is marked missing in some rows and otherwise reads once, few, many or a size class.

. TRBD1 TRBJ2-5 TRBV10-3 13 TGTGCCACCTCAACAGGGGTCGGAGAGACCCAGTACTTC CATSTGVGETQYF
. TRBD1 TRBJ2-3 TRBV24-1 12 TGTGCCACCGGGACAGGGGGAGATACGCAGTATTTT CATGTGGDTQYF
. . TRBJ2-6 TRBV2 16 TGTGCCAGCAGGCGGAACGGCCCCTCCGGGGCCAACGTCCTGACTTTC CASRRNGPSGANVLTF
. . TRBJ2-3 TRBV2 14 TGTGCCGAAGGGGGAGACTCTCCCACAGATACGCAGTATTTT CAEGGDSPTDTQYF
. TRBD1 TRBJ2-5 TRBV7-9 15 TGTGCCAGCAGCCCAAGGACAGGGGATTGGGAGACCCAGTACTTC CASSPRTGDWETQYF
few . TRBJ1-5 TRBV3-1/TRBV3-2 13 TGTGCCAGCAGCCAGGCCCCTCAGGGGCCCCAGCATTTT CASSQAPQGPQHF
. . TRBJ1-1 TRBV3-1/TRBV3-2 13 TGTGCCAGCAGCCAAGTGGGGCGAACTGAAGCTTTCTTT CASSQVGRTEAFF
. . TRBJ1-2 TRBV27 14 TGTGCCAGCAGTTTGGCAGGGTTGGACTATGGCTACACCTTC CASSLAGLDYGYTF
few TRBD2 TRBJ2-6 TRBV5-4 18 TGTGCCAGCAGCTTTAGCGGGGGTTTCTCCTCTGGGGCCAACGTCCTGACTTTC CASSFSGGFSSGANVLTF
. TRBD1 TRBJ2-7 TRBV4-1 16 TGCGCCAGCAGCCAGCTCGGGACAGGGGGCTCCTACGAGCAGTACTTC CASSQLGTGGSYEQYF
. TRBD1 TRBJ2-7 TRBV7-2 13 TGTGCCAGCAGCTGGACAGGGGGGTACGAGCAGTACTTC CASSWTGGYEQYF
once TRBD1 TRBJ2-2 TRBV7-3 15 TGTGCCAGCAGCTCACAGGGGGCCAACACCGGGGAGCTGTTTTTT CASSSQGANTGELFF
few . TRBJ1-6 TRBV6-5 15 TGTGCCAGCAGTTTACGACAGAAACATAATTCACCCCTCCACTTT CASSLRQKHNSPLHF
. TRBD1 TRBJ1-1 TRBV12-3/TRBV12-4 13 TGTGCCAGCAGCCTTCAGGGGGCGGGAGAAGCTTTCTTT CASSLQGAGEAFF
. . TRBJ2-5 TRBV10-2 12 TGCGCCAGCAGGTCACTTCAAGAGACCCAGTACTTC CASRSLQETQYF
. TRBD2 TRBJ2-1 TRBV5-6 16 TGTGCCAGCAGCTTGGCCGGGCGGGGGGAGTACAATGAGCAGTTCTTC CASSLAGRGEYNEQFF
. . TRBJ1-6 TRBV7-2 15 TGTGCCAGCAGCTTAGGTCAGGGATGGAATTCACCCCTCCACTTT CASSLGQGWNSPLHF
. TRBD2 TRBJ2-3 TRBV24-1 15 TGTGCCACCAGTGAAAGCGGGGGCATCACAGATACGCAGTATTTT CATSESGGITDTQYF
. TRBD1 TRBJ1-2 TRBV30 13 TGTGCCTGGACCTTGGACAGGGTCGGAGGCTACACCTTC CAWTLDRVGGYTF
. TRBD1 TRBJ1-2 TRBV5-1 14 TGCGCCAGCAGCTTGGGAGGGGGCGCGAATGGCTACACCTTC CASSLGGGANGYTF
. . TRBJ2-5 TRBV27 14 TGTGCCAGCAGTCCTCGGGGGTACCAAGAGACCCAGTACTTC CASSPRGYQETQYF
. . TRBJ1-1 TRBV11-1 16 TGTGCCAGCAGCTTACCAACAGTTACAGGGTATACTGAAGCTTTCTTT CASSLPTVTGYTEAFF
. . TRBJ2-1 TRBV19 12 TGTGCCAGTAGTATTTGGAGGGATGAGCAGTTCTTC CASSIWRDEQFF
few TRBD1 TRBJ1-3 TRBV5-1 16 TGCGCCAGCAGCCAACTGGGACAGGGACCTGGAAACACCATATATTTT CASSQLGQGPGNTIYF
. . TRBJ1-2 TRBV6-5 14 TGTGCCAGCAGTTACGGAGGGGCCCACTATGGCTACACCTTC CASSYGGAHYGYTF
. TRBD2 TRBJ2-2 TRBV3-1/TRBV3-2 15 TGTGCCAGCAGCCCTCGGACTAGTGGCTCCGGGGAGCTGTTTTTT CASSPRTSGSGELFF
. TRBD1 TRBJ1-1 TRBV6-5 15 TGTGCCAGCAGGCCCCTCAGGGGGGAGAACACTGAAGCTTTCTTT CASRPLRGENTEAFF
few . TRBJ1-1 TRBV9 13 TGTGCCAGCAGCCCCCGAAGTGGCGGGGAAGCTTTCTTT CASSPRSGGEAFF
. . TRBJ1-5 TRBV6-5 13 TGTGCCAGCAGTTACTCAACTACTCAGCCCCAGCATTTT CASSYSTTQPQHF
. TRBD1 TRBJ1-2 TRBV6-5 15 TGTGCCAGCAGTTACGTTTTCGGACAGGGGACTGGCTACACCTTC CASSYVFGQGTGYTF
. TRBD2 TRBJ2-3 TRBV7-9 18 TGTGCCAGCAGCCCAGGGTGGACTAGCGGGACAAGCACAGATACGCAGTATTTT CASSPGWTSGTSTDTQYF
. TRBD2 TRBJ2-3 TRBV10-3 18 TGTGCCATCAGTCCCCGGGGGGGTGCTGGGGGCCCCACAGATACGCAGTATTTT CAISPRGGAGGPTDTQYF
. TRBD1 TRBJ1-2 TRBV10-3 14 TGTGCCATCATGCCCGGGACAGGGATCAACGGCTACACCTTC CAIMPGTGINGYTF
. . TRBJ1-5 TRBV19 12 TGTGCCAGTAGACAGGGCAATCAGCCCCAGCATTTT CASRQGNQPQHF
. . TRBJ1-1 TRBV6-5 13 TGTGCCAGCAGACTCGATGGTAACACTGAAGCTTTCTTT CASRLDGNTEAFF
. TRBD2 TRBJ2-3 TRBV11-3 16 TGTGCCAGCAGCTTCGGGGGGGCGAAGGGCACAGATACGCAGTATTTT CASSFGGAKGTDTQYF
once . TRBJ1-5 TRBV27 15 TGTGCCAGCAGTTTGGGGCGGTGGAGCAATCAGCCCCAGCATTTT CASSLGRWSNQPQHF
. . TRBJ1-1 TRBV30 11 TGTGCCTGGAAACAGAACACTGAAGCTTTCTTT CAWKQNTEAFF
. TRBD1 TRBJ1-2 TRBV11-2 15 TGTGCCAGCAGCGGGCGGTGGACAGGGAACTATGGCTACACCTTC CASSGRWTGNYGYTF
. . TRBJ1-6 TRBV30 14 TGTGCCTGTAATACCGGGACACGGAATTCACCCCTCCACTTT CACNTGTRNSPLHF
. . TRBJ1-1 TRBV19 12 TGTGCCACCTGGAGGGCGAGGACTGAAGCTTTCTTT CATWRARTEAFF
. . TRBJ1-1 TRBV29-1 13 TGCAGCGGATCGTTCATCGGGGGCACTGAAGCTTTCTTT CSGSFIGGTEAFF
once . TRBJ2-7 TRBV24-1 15 TGTGCCACCAGTGATTCCGCAGGGGCCGGAAACGAGCAGTACTTC CATSDSAGAGNEQYF
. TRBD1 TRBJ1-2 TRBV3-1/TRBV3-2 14 TGTGCCAGCAGCCAGACTACAGGGGCCCACCTTTACACCTTC CASSQTTGAHLYTF
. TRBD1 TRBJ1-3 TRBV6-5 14 TGTGCCAGCAGTTACTCGGACAGGAGAAACACCATATATTTT CASSYSDRRNTIYF
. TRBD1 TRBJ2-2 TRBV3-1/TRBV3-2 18 TGTGCCAGCAGCCAAGTTCCCGGGACAGGGGACACGGCCGGGGAGCTGTTTTTT CASSQVPGTGDTAGELFF
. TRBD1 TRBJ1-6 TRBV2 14 TGTGCCAGCATTACTGACAGGGGCAATTCACCCCTCCACTTT CASITDRGNSPLHF
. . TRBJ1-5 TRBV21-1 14 TGTGCCAGCAGCAAGGGGGACAGAGGGCAGCCCCAGCATTTT CASSKGDRGQPQHF
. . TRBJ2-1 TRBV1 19 TGCACCAGCAGCCTCCTCGGGCGGGGGTCGACCATGGTCGAGAATGAGCAGTTCTTC CTSSLLGRGSTMVENEQFF
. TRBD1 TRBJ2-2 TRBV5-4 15 TGTGCCAGCACCCCCGGGACAGGGGGCATCGGGGAGCTGTTTTTT CASTPGTGGIGELFF
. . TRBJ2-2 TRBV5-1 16 TGCGCCAGCAACCCGAGGGGGGGCGCGGGTACCGGGGAGCTGTTTTTT CASNPRGGAGTGELFF
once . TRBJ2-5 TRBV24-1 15 TGTGCCACCAGTGACCCTGAACAGTTTCCGGAGACCCAGTACTTC CATSDPEQFPETQYF
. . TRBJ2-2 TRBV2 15 TGTGCCAGCAGCGGACACGGTCTAAACACCGGGGAGCTGTTTTTT CASSGHGLNTGELFF
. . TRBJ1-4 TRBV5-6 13 TGTGCCAGCAGCTCCTTAGGACAGCCTGTGCTGTTTTTT CASSSLGQPVLFF
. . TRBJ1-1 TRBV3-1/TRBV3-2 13 TGTGCCAGCAGCCCCATAGGGGGGGCGCGGGCTTTCTTT CASSPIGGARAFF
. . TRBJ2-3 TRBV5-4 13 TGTGCCGGAAGGCGGGGAAACACAGATACGCAGTATTTT CAGRRGNTDTQYF
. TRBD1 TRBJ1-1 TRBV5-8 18 TGTGCCAGCAGCTCTCCCTCCGGGACAGGGGGCCTGGACACTGAAGCTTTCTTT CASSSPSGTGGLDTEAFF
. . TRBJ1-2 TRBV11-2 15 TGTGCCAGCAGCTTAGGGAGGGGTGGGTCGTCTGGCTACACCTTC CASSLGRGGSSGYTF
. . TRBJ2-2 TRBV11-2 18 TGTGCCAGCAGCTTTCCCGACAGGACCCTTGCGAACACCGGGGAGCTGTTTTTT CASSFPDRTLANTGELFF
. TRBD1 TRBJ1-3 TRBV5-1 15 TGCGCCAGCACCGACAGGGGGGAACTTGGAAACACCATATATTTT CASTDRGELGNTIYF